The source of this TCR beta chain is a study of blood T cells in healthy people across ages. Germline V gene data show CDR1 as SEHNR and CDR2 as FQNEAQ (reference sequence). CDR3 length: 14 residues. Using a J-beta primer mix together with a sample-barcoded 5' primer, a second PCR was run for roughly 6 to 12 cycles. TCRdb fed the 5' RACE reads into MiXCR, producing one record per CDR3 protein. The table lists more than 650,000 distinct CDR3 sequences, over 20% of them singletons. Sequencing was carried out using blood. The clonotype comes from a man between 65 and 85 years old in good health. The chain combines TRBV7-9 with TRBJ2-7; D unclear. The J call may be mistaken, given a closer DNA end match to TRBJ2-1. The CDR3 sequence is CASSHPVSYNEQFF. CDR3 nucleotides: TGTGCCAGCAGCCACCCAGTCAGCTACAATGAGCAGTTCTTC.